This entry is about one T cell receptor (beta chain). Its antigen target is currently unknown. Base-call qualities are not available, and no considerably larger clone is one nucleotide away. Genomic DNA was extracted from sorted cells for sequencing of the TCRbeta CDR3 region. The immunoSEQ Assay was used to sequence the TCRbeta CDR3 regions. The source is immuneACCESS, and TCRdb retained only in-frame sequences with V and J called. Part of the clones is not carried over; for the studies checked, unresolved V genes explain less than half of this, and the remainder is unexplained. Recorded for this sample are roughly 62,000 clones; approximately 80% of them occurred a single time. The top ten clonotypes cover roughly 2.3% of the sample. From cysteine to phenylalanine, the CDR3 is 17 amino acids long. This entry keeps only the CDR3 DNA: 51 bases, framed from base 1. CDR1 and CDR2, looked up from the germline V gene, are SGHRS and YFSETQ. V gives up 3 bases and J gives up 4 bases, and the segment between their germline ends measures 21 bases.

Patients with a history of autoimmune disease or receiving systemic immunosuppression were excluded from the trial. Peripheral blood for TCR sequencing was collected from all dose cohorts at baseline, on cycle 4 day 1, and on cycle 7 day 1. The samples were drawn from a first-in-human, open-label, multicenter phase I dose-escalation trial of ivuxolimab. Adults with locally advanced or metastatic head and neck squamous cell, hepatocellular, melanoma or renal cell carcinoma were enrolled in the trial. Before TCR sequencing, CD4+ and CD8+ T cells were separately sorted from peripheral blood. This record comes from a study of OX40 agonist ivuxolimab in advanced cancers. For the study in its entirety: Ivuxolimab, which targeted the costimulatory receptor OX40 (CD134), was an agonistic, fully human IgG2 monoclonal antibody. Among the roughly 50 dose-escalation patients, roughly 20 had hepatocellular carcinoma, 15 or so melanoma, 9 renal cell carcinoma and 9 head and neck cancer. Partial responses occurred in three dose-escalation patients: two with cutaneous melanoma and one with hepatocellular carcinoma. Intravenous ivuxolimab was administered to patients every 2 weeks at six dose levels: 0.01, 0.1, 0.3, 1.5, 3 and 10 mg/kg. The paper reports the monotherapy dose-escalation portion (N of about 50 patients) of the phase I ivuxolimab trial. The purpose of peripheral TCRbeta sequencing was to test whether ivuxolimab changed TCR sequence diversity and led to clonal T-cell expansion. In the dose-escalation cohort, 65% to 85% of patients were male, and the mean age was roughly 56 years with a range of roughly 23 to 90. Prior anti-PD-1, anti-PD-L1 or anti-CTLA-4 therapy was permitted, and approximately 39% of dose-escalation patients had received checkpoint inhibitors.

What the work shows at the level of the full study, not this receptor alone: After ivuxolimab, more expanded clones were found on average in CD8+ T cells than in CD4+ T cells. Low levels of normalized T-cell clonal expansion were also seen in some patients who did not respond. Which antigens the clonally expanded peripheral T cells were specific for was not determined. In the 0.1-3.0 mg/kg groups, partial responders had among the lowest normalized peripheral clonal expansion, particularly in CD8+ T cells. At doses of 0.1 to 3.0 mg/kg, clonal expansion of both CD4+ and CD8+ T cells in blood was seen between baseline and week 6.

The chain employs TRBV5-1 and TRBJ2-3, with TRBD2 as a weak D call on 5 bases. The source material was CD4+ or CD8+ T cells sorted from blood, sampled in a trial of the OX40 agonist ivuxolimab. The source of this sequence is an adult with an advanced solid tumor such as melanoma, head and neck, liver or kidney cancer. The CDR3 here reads CASSSEVAMNRADTQYF. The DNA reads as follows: TGCGCCAGCAGCTCTGAGGTAGCGATGAATCGGGCAGATACGCAGTATTTT.